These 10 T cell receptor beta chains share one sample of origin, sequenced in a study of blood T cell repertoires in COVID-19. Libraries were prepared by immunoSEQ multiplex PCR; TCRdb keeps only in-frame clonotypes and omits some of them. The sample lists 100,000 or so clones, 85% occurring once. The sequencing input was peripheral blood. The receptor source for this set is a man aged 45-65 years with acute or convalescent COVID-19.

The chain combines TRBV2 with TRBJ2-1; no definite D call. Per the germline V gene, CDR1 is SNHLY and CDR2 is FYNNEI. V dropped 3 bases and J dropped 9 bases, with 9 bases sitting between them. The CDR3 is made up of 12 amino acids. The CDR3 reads CASSDEASEQFF. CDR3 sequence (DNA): TGTGCCAGCAGTGATGAGGCCAGTGAGCAGTTCTTC.

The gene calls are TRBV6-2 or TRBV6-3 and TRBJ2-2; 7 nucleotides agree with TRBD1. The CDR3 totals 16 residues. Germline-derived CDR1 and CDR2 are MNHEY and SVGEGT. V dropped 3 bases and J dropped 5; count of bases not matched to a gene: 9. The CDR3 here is CASSYSRDSLTGELFF. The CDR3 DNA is TGTGCCAGCAGTTATTCCCGGGACAGCCTAACCGGGGAGCTGTTTTTT.

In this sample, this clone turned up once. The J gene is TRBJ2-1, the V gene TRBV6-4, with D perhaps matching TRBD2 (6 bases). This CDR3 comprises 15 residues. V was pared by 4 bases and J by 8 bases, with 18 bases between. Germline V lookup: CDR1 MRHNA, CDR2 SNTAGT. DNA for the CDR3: TGTGCCAGCAGTGGGGGGACTGCCGGCAATTATGAGCAGTTCTTC. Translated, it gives CASSGGTAGNYEQFF.

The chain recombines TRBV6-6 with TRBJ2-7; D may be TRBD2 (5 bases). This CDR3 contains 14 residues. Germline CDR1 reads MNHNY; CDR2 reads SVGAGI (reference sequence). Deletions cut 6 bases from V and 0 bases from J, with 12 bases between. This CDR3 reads CASRWTGSSYEQYF. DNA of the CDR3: TGTGCCAGCAGGTGGACGGGGAGCTCCTACGAGCAGTACTTC.

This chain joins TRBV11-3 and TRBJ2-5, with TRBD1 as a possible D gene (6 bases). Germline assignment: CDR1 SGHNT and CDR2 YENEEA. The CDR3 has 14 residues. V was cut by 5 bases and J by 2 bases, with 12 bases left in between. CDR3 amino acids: CASSPGTRQETQYF. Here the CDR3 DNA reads TGTGCCAGCAGCCCCGGGACAAGACAAGAGACCCAGTACTTC.

In nucleotides, the CDR3 is TGTGCCAGCAGCCTGCGCAACAGAGAAGCTTTCTTT. Translated: CASSLRNREAFF. The chain employs TRBV11-1 and TRBJ1-1; D gene unclear. The CDR3 covers 12 residues. Germline V lookup: CDR1 SGHAT, CDR2 FQDESV (reference sequence). The ends were cut back, 5 bases at V and 8 bases at J, with 12 bases in the middle.

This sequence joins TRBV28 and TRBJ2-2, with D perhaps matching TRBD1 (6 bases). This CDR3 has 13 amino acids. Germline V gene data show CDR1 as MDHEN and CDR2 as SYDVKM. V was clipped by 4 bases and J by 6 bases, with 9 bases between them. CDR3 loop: CASSSRGAGELFF. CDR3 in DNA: TGTGCCAGCAGTTCCAGGGGAGCCGGGGAGCTGTTTTTT. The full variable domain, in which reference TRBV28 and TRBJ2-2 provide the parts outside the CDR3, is DVKVTQSSRYLVKRTGEKVFLECVQDMDHENMFWYRQDPGLGLRLIYFSYDVKMKEKGDIPEGYSVSREKKERFSLILESASTNQTSMYLCASSSRGAGELFFGEGSRLTVL.

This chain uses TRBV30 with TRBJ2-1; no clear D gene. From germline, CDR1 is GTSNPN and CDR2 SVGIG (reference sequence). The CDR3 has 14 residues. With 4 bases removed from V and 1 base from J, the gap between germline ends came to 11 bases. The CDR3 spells CAWNLVPSYNEQFF. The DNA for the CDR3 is TGTGCCTGGAATCTAGTTCCTTCCTACAATGAGCAGTTCTTC.

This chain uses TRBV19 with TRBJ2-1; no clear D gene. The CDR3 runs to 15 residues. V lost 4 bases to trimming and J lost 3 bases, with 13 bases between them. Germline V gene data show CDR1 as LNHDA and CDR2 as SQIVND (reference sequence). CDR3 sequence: CASSTPGWLYNEQFF. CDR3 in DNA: TGTGCCAGTAGTACGCCCGGGTGGCTCTACAATGAGCAGTTCTTC.

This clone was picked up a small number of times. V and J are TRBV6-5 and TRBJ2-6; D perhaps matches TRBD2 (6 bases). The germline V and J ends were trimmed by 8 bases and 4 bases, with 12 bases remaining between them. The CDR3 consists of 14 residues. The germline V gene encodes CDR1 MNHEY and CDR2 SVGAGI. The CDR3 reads CASYQAGGANVLTF. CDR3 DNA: TGTGCCAGCTACCAGGCGGGGGGGGCCAACGTCCTGACTTTC.